This T cell receptor (beta chain) was identified during a study of T cells after yellow fever vaccination. J lost 0 bases, V lost 1 base, and 11 bases had no gene match. The CDR3 runs to 19 residues. Looked up from germline, CDR1 is MGHRA and CDR2 is YSYEKL. This clonotype was recorded a few times. UMIs and a universal primer site were added when TCR cDNA was made by 5'RACE template switching. One entry per CDR3 protein, called by TCRdb with MiXCR from the 5' RACE reads. The sample holds about 75,000 distinct CDR3 sequences, around 7% seen once. Sample: CD8+ T cells sorted from PBMCs, taken roughly 10 days after the first yellow fever vaccination. The receptor's source is a man between 18 and 35 years old who received the YFV17D yellow fever vaccine. V and J are TRBV4-1 and TRBJ2-3, with 9 bases lining up with TRBD1. The CDR3 protein is CASSQGSGTGWTSTDTQYF. The CDR3 DNA follows: TGCGCCAGCAGCCAAGGATCCGGGACAGGGTGGACTAGCACAGATACGCAGTATTTT.